The clone carrying this T cell receptor (beta chain) was counted between two and nine times. Its antigen is currently unknown. The germline V and J ends were trimmed by 2 bases and 3 bases, with 2 bases remaining between them. From germline, CDR1 is GTSNPN and CDR2 SVGIG (reference sequence). The CDR3 has 12 residues. MiXCR was run by TCRdb on the 5' RACE reads, yielding one entry per CDR3 protein. In the table there are fewer than 200,000 distinct CDR3 sequences, over 10% of which are singletons. These data are taken from a study of T-cell memory formation after mild COVID-19. Study in general: TCR clusters were mostly confined to one donor each. General study results and limits: Contracting CD8+ clones were enriched in EMRA, CD4+ mainly in CM and EM. Pre-infection memory harbored some responding clones, suggesting cross-reactive memory joined. There was a balanced CD4/CD8 profile in clones contracting day 15 to 85, and later expanders leaned CD4+.

V usage is TRBV30 and J usage is TRBJ2-6; no definite D call. The sequenced sample consisted of PBMCs or a T cell subset sorted from them (not recorded which). The TCR comes from a man between 18 and 29 years old who had mild COVID-19 (a few samples of this study predate the infection). Cell type and time point are not known. CDR3 amino acids: CAWSFGANVLTF. CDR3 DNA: TGTGCCTGGAGTTTTGGGGCCAACGTCCTGACTTTC.